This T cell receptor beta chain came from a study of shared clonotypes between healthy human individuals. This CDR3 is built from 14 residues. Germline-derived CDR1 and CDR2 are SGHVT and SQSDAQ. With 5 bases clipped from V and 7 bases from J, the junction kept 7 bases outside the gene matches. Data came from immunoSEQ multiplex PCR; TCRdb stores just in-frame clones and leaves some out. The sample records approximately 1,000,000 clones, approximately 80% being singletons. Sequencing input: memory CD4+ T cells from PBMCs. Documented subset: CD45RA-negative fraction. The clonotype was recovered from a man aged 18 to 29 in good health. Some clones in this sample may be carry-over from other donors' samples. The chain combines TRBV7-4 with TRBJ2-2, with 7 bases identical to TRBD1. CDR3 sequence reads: CASSNTGVDGELFF. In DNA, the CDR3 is TGTGCCAGCAGCAACACAGGGGTTGACGGGGAGCTGTTTTTT.